This T cell receptor beta chain was recovered during a study of cytomegalovirus exposure and HLA in healthy donors. Study as a whole: Of the donors genotyped, approximately 430 in all, around 77% fell in the Caucasian-associated ancestry cluster.

The V gene's germline CDR1 is MNHNS and CDR2 SASEGT. Losses at the gene ends were 6 bases for V and 3 bases for J; bases not matched to a gene: 8. This CDR3 is built from 14 residues. Study-level points and caveats: The study listed about 150 cytomegalovirus-associated TCR beta chains. A further, later analysis showed that HLA-associated TCR beta chains (compared with equally common others) were more clonally expanded.

It was with 60 Vbeta and 13 Jbeta primers that the PCR ran. Profiling relied on immunoSEQ multiplex PCR, and the TCRdb table lists in-frame clones only, not all of them. Of 150,000 to 200,000 clones listed, about 80% were seen once; the top ten hold around 0.69%. This clone was seen just once. Its target is unknown. This receptor was identified in a boy between 10 and 17 years old in good health and CMV-seronegative. This chain links TRBV6-1 with TRBJ2-7, with 7 nucleotides matching TRBD1. The specimen sequenced was PBMCs. CDR3 in amino acids: CASSRPGTDYEQYF. In DNA form, the CDR3 reads TGTGCCAGCAGCCGTCCAGGGACAGACTACGAGCAGTACTTC.